This is a list of T cell receptor beta chains from one sample in a study of T-cell memory formation after mild COVID-19. Each CDR3 protein gets one entry after TCRdb re-called the 5' RACE reads with MiXCR. The table includes around 140,000 distinct CDR3 sequences, approximately 5.7% detected once. Sequencing was carried out using PBMCs or a T cell subset sorted from them (not recorded which). Receptor source: an adult woman who had mild COVID-19 (a few samples of this study predate the infection). Cell type and time point are not known. CDR3s include the opening cysteine and the closing phenylalanine or tryptophan. The D gene is left open where the match is weak. Not every row has a clone size; where given, it reads once, few, many or a size class.

TRBV7-2	TRBJ2-6	15	few	NA	TGTGCCAGCAGCTCACAGGTGACCGGGGCCAACGTCCTGACTTTC	CASSSQVTGANVLTF
TRBV6-6	TRBJ2-6	16	few	TRBD1	TGTGCCAGCAGTTCCCACAGGGGGCTTGGGGCCAACGTCCTGACTTTC	CASSSHRGLGANVLTF
TRBV10-3	TRBJ1-6	15	few	NA	TGTGCCATCAGTGTCGGACCCCCGGGCAATTCACCCCTCCACTTT	CAISVGPPGNSPLHF
TRBV9	TRBJ1-1	14	NA	TRBD1	TGTGCCAGCAGCCCCCGACAGGGTGTCACTGAAGCTTTCTTT	CASSPRQGVTEAFF
TRBV3-1	TRBJ2-7	15	few	TRBD2	TGTGCCAGCAGCGATACTAGCGGGGGTACCTACGAGCAGTACTTC	CASSDTSGGTYEQYF
TRBV7-2	TRBJ2-1	16	many	NA	TGTGCCAGCAGCTTGGGAGGAGGGCGAACCTACAATGAGCAGTTCTTC	CASSLGGGRTYNEQFF
TRBV5-1	TRBJ2-4	14	many	NA	TGCGCCAGCAGCTTGGGGGATTCCAAAAACATTCAGTACTTC	CASSLGDSKNIQYF
TRBV7-2	TRBJ2-7	14	many	NA	TGTGCCAGCAGCTTAGGCCAGCCCTCCTACGAGCAGTACTTC	CASSLGQPSYEQYF
TRBV12-3/TRBV12-4	TRBJ1-1	15	few	TRBD1	TGTGCCAGCAAGAATGGACAGGGGGCCAGCACTGAAGCTTTCTTT	CASKNGQGASTEAFF
TRBV20-1	TRBJ2-5	14	many	NA	TGCAGTGCTAGGCACCAGCTCGGTGCCGAGACCCAGTACTTC	CSARHQLGAETQYF
TRBV4-3	TRBJ2-3	18	few	NA	TGCGCCAGCAGCCAAGAAAGTTTCGGCGGGGTTAGCACAGATACGCAGTATTTT	CASSQESFGGVSTDTQYF
TRBV16	TRBJ2-1	13	many	NA	TGTGCCAGCAGCCAAAGGGGGTACAATGAGCAGTTCTTC	CASSQRGYNEQFF
TRBV19	TRBJ2-2	16	few	NA	TGTGCCAGTAGTATTTACAGTCAGGCGAACACCGGGGAGCTGTTTTTT	CASSIYSQANTGELFF
TRBV24-1	TRBJ2-1	16	many	TRBD2	TGTGCCACCAGTGATTTAACTAGCGGACATTACAATGAGCAGTTCTTC	CATSDLTSGHYNEQFF
TRBV9	TRBJ1-3	17	many	NA	TGTGCCAGCAGCGTAGATGCCAGCAAGCACTCTGGAAACACCATATATTTT	CASSVDASKHSGNTIYF
TRBV5-1	TRBJ2-2	16	many	TRBD2	TGCGCCAGCAGCTTGGGACTAGCGGGAGTGTCCGGGGAGCTGTTTTTT	CASSLGLAGVSGELFF
TRBV24-1	TRBJ2-3	20	few	TRBD2	TGTGCCACCAGTGATCCAGCCGTAGCGGGGGGTCTCCCCAGCACAGATACGCAGTATTTT	CATSDPAVAGGLPSTDTQYF
TRBV29-1	TRBJ2-7	16	many	NA	TGCAGCGTTGAAGAGGCAGGGCGAAAAGGCCCCTACGAGCAGTACTTC	CSVEEAGRKGPYEQYF
TRBV5-1	TRBJ2-2	15	many	NA	TGCGCCAGCAGCTCCGGGTCCCAGACCGCCGGGGAGCTGTTTTTT	CASSSGSQTAGELFF
TRBV7-2	TRBJ1-1	18	few	TRBD1	TGTGCCAGCAGCCTTAGGGGACAGGGGGCCCTAGGGAACACTGAAGCTTTCTTT	CASSLRGQGALGNTEAFF
TRBV18	TRBJ1-4	15	few	TRBD1	TGTGCCAGCTCATCGACACAGGGGGCTAATGAAAAACTGTTTTTT	CASSSTQGANEKLFF
TRBV4-1	TRBJ2-5	13	many	NA	TGCGCCAGCAGCCAAGATTCACGGCAGGCCGTTTGGTTC	CASSQDSRQAVWF